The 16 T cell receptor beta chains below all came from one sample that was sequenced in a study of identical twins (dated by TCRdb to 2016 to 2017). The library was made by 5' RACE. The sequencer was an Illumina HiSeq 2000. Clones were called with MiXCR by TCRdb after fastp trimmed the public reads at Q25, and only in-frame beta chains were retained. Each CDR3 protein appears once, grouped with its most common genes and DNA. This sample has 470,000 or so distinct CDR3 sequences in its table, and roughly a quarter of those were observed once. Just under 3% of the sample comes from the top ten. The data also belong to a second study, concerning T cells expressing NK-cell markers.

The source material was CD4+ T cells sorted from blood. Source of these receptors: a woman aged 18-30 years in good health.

The CDR3 DNA follows: TGTGCCAGCAGCCCCGTTTGGGCAGGGAAGTACGAGCAGTACTTC. Its translation is CASSPVWAGKYEQYF. V usage is TRBV7-2 and J usage is TRBJ2-7, with D tentatively TRBD1 (5 bases). The CDR3 contains 15 residues. From germline, CDR1 is SGHTA and CDR2 FQGNSA. V was shortened by 5 bases and J by 4 bases, with 18 bases between the two germline ends.

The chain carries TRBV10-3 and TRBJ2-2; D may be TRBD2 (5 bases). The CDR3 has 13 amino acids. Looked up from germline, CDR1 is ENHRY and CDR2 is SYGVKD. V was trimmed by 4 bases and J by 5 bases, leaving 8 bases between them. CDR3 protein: CAISGGQTGELFF. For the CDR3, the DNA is TGTGCCATCAGTGGAGGGCAGACCGGGGAGCTGTTTTTT.

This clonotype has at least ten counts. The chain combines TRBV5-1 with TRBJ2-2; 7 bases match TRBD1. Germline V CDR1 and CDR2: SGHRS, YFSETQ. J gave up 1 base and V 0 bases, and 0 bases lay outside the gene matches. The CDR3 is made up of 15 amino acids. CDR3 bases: TGCGCCAGCAGCTTGGGACAGGGGAACACCGGGGAGCTGTTTTTT. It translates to CASSLGQGNTGELFF.

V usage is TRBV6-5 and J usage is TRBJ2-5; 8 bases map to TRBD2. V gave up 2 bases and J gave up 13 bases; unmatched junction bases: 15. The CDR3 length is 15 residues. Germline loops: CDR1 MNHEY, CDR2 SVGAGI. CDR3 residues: CASSYGRAGDGRAYF. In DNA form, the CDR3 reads TGTGCCAGCAGTTACGGGAGAGCGGGAGACGGCCGTGCGTACTTC.

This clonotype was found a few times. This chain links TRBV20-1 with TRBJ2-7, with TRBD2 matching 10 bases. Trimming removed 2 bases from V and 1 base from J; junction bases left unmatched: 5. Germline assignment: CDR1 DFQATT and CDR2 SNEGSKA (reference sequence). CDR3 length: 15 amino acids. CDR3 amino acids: CSARPHSGGSYEQYF. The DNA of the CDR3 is TGCAGTGCTAGACCCCATAGCGGGGGGTCCTACGAGCAGTACTTC.

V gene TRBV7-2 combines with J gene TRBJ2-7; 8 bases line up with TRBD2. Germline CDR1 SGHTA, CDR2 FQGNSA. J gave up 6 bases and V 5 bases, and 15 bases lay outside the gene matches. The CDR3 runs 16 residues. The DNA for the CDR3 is TGTGCCAGCAGCCGTAGCGGGGCGGCTCAAGGTTTCGAGCAGTACTTC. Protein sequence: CASSRSGAAQGFEQYF.

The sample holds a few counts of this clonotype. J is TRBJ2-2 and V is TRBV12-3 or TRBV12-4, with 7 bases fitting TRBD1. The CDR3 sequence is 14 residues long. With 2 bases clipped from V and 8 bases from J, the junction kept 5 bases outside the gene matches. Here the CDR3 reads CASSLRQGVGELFF. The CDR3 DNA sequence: TGTGCCAGCAGTTTAAGGCAGGGGGTTGGGGAGCTGTTTTTT.

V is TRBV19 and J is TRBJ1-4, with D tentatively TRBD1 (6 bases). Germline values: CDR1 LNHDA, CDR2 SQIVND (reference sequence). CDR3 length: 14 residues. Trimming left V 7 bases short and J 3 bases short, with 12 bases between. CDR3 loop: CASTQGRPNEKLFF. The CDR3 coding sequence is TGTGCCAGTACCCAGGGGAGGCCTAATGAAAAACTGTTTTTT.

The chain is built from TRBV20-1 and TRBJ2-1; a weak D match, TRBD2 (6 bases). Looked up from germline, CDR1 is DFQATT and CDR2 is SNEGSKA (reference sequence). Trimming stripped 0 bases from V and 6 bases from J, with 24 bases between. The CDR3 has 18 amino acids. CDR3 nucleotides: TGCAGTGCTAGAGATTCGGGGGAGCCGGGTTGGACACGCAATGAGCAGTTCTTC. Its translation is CSARDSGEPGWTRNEQFF.

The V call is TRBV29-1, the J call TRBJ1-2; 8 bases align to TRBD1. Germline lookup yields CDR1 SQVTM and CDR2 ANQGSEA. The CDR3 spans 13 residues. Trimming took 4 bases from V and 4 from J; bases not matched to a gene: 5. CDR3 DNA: TGCAGCGTTGTGGGGACAGGAGTCTATGGCTACACCTTC. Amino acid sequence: CSVVGTGVYGYTF.

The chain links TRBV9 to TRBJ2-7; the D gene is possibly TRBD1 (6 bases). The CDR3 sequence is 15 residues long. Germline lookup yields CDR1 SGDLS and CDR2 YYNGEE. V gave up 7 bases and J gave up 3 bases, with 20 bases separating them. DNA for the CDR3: TGTGCCAGCGCATTAGGACAGAGCAAGCACTACGAGCAGTACTTC. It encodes CASALGQSKHYEQYF. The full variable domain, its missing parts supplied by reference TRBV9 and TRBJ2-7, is DSGVTQTPKHLITATGQRVTLRCSPRSGDLSVYWYQQSLDQGLQFLIQYYNGEERAKGNILERFSAQQFPDLHSELNLSSLELGDSALYFCASALGQSKHYEQYFGPGTRLTVT.

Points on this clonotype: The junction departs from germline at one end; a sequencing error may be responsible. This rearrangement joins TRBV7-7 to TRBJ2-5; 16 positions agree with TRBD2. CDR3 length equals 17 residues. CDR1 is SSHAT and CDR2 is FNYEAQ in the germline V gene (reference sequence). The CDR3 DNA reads TGTGCTAGCAGCTTCGGGACTAGCGGGGGGGCGGTGGAGACCCAGTACTTC. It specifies CASSFGTSGGAVETQYF.

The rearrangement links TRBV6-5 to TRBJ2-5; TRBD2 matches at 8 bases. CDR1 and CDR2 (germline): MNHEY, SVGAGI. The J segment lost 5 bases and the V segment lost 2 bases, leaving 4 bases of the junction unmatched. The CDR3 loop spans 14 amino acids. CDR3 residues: CASSYGLAWETQYF. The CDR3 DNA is TGTGCCAGCAGTTACGGACTAGCCTGGGAGACCCAGTACTTC.

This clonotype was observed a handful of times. The CDR3 DNA reads TGTGCCAGCAGAGACCGGGACAGAGTAAGCACAGATACGCAGTATTTT. Its translation is CASRDRDRVSTDTQYF. The J gene is TRBJ2-3, the V gene TRBV6-1, with TRBD1 matching over 7 bases. The ends lost 6 bases at V and 0 bases at J; junction bases unmatched: 9. This CDR3 spans 16 amino acids. Germline loops: CDR1 MNHNS, CDR2 SASEGT.

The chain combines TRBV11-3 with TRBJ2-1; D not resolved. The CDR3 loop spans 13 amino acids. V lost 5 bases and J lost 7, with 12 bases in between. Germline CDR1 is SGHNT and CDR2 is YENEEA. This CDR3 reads CASSHRRGNEQFF. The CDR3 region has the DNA TGTGCCAGCAGCCACCGACGAGGTAATGAGCAGTTCTTC.

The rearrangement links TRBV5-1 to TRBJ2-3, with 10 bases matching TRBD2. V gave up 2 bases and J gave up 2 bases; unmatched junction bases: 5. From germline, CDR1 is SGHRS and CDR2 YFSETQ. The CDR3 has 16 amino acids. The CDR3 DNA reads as TGCGCCAGCAGCTTAGCCAGCGGGGGGGACACAGATACGCAGTATTTT. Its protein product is CASSLASGGDTDTQYF.